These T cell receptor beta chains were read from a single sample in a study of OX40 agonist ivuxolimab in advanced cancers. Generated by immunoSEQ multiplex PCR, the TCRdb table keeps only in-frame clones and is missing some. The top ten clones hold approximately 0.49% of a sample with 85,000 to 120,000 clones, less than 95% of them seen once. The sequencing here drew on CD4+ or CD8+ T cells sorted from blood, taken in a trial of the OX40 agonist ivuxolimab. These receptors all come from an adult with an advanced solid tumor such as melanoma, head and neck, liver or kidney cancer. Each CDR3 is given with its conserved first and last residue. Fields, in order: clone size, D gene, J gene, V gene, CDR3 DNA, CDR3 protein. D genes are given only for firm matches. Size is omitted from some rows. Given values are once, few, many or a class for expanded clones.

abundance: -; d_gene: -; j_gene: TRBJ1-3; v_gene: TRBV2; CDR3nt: TGTGCCAGCGGGAGTAGTTCGGGGGTCGTCTCTGGAAACACCATATATTTT; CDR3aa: CASGSSSGVVSGNTIYF
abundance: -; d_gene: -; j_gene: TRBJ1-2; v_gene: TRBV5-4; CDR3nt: TGTGCCAGCAGCGCTGCCGGGCCCGGGGCGAGGGATGGCTACACCTTC; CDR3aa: CASSAAGPGARDGYTF
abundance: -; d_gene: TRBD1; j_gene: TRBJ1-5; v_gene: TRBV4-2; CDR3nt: TGTGCCAGCAGCCAAGATCGCGACAGGGAGAATCAGCCCCAGCATTTT; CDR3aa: CASSQDRDRENQPQHF
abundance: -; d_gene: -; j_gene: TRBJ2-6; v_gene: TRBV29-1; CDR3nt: TGCAGCGCCTCAACATACTCTGGGGCCAACGTCCTGACTTTC; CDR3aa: CSASTYSGANVLTF
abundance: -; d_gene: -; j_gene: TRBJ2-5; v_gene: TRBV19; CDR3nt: TGTGCCAGTAAAACCGGGGGAAACGGGGGGACCCAGTACTTC; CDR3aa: CASKTGGNGGTQYF
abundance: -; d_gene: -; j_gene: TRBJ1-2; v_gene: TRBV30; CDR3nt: TGTGCCTGGAGTCCCCAACAGGGTAACTATGGCTACACCTTC; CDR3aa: CAWSPQQGNYGYTF
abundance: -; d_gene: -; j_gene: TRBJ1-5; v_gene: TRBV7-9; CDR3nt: TGTGCCAGCAGCTTATTTGGGCAGAGCAATCAGCCCCAGCATTTT; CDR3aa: CASSLFGQSNQPQHF
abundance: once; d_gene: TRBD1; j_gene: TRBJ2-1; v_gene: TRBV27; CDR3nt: TGTGCCAGCAGACGACAGGGGGCAGGCAATGAGCAGTTCTTC; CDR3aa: CASRRQGAGNEQFF
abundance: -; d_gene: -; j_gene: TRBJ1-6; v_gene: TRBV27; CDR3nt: TGTGCCAGCAGTTTATTAGCCCGTGGCCGGCGTGGGAATTCACCCCTCCACTTT; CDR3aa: CASSLLARGRRGNSPLHF
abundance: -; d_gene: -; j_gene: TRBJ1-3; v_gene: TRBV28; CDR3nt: TGTGCCAGCAGTTTAGGAGGGGTCGGTGGAAACACCATATATTTT; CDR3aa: CASSLGGVGGNTIYF
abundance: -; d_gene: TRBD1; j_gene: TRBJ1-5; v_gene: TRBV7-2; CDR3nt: TGTGCCAGCAGACAAACAGGGGACAGCAATCAGCCCCAGCATTTT; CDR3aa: CASRQTGDSNQPQHF
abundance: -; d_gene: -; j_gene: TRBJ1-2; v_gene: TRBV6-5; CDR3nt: TGTGCCAGCAGTTACTCGAAATGGGAAACCAACTATGGCTACACCTTC; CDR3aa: CASSYSKWETNYGYTF
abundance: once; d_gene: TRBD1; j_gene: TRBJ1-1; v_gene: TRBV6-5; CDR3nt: TGTGCCAGCAGGGGGGGGACAGGGAGGACTGAAGCTTTCTTT; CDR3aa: CASRGGTGRTEAFF
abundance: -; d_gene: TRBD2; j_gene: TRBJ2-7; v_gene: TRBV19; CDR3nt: TGTGCCAGTAGTCCTCGACTAGCGGGGGTATACGAGCAGTACTTC; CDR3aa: CASSPRLAGVYEQYF
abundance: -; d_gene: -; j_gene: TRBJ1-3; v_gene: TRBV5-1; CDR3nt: TGCGCCAGCAGCAACATCGGAGGAAACACCATATATTTT; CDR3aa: CASSNIGGNTIYF
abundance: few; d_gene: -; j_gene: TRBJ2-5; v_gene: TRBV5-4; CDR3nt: TGTGCCAGCAGCTTGGGCGGAGGCCAAGAGACCCAGTACTTC; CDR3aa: CASSLGGGQETQYF
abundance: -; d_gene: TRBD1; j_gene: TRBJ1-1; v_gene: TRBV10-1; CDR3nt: TGCGCCAGCTCCCGGGACAGGGTCGGGGCGAACACTGAAGCTTTCTTT; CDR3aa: CASSRDRVGANTEAFF
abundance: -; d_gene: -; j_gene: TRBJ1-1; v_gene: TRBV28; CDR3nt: TGTGCCAGCAGTTTAGACGTCAAATATGAAGCTTTCTTT; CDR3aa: CASSLDVKYEAFF
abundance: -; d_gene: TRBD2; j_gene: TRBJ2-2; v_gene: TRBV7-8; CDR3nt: TGTGCCAGCAGCTTACTGGGGACTAGCGGGGGGGTATCCGGGGAGCTGTTTTTT; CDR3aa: CASSLLGTSGGVSGELFF
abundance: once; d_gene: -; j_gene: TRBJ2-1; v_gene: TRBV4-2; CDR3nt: TGTGCCAGCAGCCAAGAAGCATCCTACAATGAGCAGTTCTTC; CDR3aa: CASSQEASYNEQFF
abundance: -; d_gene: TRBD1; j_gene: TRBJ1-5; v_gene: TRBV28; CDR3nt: TGTGCCAGCAGTTCGGACAGGACCCCCGGACAGCCCCAGCATTTT; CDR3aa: CASSSDRTPGQPQHF
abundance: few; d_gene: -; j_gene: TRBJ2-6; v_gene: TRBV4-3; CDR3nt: TGCGCCAGCAGCCAAGAAGGCTCTGGGGCCAACGTCCTGACTTTC; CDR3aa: CASSQEGSGANVLTF
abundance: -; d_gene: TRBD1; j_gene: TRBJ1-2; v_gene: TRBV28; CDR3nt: TGTGCCAGCAGACCCGGACAGGGTCACGAGGGCTACACCTTC; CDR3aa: CASRPGQGHEGYTF
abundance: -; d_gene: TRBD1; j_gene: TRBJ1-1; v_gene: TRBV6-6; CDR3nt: TGTGCCAGCAGTTACGGGAGACAGGGGGGCACTGAAGCTTTCTTT; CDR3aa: CASSYGRQGGTEAFF
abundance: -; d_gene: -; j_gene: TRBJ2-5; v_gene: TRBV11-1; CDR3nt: TGTGCCAGCCGGGGGGCGGGTGTAGAGACCCAGTACTTC; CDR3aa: CASRGAGVETQYF
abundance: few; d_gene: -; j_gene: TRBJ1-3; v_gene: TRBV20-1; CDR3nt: TGCAGTGCTAGAGTTATCGACACCATATATTTT; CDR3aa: CSARVIDTIYF
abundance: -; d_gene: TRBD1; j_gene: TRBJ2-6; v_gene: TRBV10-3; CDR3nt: TGTGCCATCACTGGACAGGCGACTTCTGGGGCCAACGTCCTGACTTTC; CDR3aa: CAITGQATSGANVLTF
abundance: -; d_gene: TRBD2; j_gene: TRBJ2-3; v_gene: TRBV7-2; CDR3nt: TGTGCCAGCAGCCTAACAGCGGGGGTGCGGAATACGCAGTATTTT; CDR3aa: CASSLTAGVRNTQYF
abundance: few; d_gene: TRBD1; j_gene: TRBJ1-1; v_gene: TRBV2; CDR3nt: TGTGCCAGCCGGGGACAGATAAACACTGAAGCTTTCTTT; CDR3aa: CASRGQINTEAFF
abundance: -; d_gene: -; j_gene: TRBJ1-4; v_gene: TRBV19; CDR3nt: TGTGCCAGTAGTATCTACGACCCTAATGAAAAACTGTTTTTT; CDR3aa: CASSIYDPNEKLFF
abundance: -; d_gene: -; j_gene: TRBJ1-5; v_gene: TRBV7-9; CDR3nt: TGTGCCAGCAGCTTAGCGGGGACAAATCAGCCCCAGCATTTT; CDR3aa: CASSLAGTNQPQHF
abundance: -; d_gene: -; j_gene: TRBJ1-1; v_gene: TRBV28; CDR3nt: TGTGCCAGCACTCAGCCGTTTTTGAACACTGAAGCTTTCTTT; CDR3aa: CASTQPFLNTEAFF
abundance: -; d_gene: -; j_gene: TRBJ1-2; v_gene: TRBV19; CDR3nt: TGTGCCAGTAGTATCCAGAACAGGCAAGCTAACTATGGCTACACCTTC; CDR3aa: CASSIQNRQANYGYTF
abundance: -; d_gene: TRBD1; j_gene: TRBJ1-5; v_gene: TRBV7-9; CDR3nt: TGTGCCAGCAGCTTATCAGGGGGCTATAGCAATCAGCCCCAGCATTTT; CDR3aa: CASSLSGGYSNQPQHF
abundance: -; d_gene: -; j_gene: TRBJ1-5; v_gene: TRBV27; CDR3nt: TGTGCCAGCAGCTCTCAGGGTGGCGGCAATCAGCCCCAGCATTTT; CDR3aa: CASSSQGGGNQPQHF
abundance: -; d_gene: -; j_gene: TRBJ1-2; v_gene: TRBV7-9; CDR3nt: TGTGCCAGCAGCTTAGGGACACTCTATGGCTACACCTTC; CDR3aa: CASSLGTLYGYTF
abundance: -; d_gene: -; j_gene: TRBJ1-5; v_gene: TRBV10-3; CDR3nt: TGTGCCATCAGTGATGGTACGGGGGCTAATCAGCCCCAGCATTTT; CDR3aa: CAISDGTGANQPQHF
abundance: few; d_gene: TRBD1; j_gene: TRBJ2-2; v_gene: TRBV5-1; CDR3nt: TGCGCCAGCAGATATGCCGGGACAGGGGTGACCGGGGAGCTGTTTTTT; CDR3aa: CASRYAGTGVTGELFF
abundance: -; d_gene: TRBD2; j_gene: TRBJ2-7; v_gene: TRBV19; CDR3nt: TGTGCCAGTAGCCAGGGGACTAGCGGAGGCTACGAGCAGTACTTC; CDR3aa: CASSQGTSGGYEQYF
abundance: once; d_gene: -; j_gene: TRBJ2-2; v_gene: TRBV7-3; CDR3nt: TGTGCCAGCAGCTTCAAAGCGAACACCGGGGAGCTGTTTTTT; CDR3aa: CASSFKANTGELFF
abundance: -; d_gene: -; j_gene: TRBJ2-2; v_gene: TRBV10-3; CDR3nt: TGTGCCATCAGTGAGCGACAGAACACCGGGGAGCTGTTTTTT; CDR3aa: CAISERQNTGELFF